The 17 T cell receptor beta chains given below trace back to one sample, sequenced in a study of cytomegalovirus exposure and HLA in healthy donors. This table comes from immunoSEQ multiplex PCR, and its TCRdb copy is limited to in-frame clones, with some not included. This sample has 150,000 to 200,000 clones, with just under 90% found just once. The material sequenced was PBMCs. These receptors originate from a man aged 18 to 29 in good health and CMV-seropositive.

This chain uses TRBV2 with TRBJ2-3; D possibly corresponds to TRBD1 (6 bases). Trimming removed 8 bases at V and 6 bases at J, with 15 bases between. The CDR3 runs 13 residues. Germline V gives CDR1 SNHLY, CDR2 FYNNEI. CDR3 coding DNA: TGTGCCAGCCTAACGCCAGGGGTTGATACGCAGTATTTT. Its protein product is CASLTPGVDTQYF.

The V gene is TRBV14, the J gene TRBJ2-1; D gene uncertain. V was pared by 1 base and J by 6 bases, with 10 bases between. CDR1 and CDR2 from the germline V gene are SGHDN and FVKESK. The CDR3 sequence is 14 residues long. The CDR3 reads CASSQGWLANEQFF. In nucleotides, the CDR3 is TGTGCCAGCAGCCAAGGGTGGTTGGCCAATGAGCAGTTCTTC.

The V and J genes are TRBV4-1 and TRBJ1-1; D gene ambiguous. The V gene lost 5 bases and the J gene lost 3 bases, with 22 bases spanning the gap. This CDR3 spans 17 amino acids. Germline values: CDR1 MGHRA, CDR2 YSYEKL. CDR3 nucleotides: TGCGCCAGCAGCTCTATACCTTTAATCCGGGGAGACACTGAAGCTTTCTTT. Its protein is CASSSIPLIRGDTEAFF.

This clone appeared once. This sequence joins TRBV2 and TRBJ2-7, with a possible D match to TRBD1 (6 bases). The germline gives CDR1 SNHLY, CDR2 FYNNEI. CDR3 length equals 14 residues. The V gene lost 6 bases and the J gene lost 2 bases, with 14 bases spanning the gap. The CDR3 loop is CASRTGHGTYEQYF. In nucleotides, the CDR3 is TGTGCCAGCAGAACGGGACATGGGACCTACGAGCAGTACTTC.

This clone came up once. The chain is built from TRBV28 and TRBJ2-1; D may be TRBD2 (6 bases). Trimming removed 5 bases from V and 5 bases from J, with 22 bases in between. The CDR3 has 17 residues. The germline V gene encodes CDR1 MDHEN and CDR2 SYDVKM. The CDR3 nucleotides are TGTGCCAGCAGTACTCTGGGTGCAGGGCGGGAAGACAATGAGCAGTTCTTC. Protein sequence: CASSTLGAGREDNEQFF.

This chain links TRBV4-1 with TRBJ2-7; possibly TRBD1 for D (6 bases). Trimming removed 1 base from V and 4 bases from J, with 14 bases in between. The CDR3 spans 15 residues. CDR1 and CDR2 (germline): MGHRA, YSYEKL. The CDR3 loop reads CASSQVPGTPYEQYF. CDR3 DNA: TGCGCCAGCAGCCAAGTCCCCGGGACACCTTACGAGCAGTACTTC.

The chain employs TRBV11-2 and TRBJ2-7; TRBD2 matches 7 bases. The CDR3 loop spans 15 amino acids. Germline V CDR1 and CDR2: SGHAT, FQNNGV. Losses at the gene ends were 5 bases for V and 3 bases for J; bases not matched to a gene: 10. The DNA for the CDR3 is TGTGCCAGCAGCCCGCTCAGCGGGGCCCGCTACGAGCAGTACTTC. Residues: CASSPLSGARYEQYF.

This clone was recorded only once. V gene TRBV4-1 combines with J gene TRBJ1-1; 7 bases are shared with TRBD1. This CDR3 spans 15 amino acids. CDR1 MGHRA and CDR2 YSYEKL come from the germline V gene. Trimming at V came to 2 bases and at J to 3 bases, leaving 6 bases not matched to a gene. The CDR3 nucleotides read TGCGCCAGCAGCCAATCTGGTACAGGGGACACTGAAGCTTTCTTT. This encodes CASSQSGTGDTEAFF.

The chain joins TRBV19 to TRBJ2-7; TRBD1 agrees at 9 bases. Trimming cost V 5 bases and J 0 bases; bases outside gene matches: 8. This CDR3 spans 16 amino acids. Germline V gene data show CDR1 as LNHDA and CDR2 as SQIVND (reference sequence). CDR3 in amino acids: CASSSPGQGSSYEQYF. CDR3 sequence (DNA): TGTGCCAGTAGTTCCCCCGGACAGGGGTCCTCCTACGAGCAGTACTTC.

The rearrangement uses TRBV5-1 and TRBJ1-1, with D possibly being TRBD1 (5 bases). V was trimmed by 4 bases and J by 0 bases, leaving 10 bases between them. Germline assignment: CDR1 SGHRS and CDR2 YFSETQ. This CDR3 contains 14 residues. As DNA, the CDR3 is TGCGCCAGCAGCCTAAGGGGCATGAACACTGAAGCTTTCTTT. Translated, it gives CASSLRGMNTEAFF.

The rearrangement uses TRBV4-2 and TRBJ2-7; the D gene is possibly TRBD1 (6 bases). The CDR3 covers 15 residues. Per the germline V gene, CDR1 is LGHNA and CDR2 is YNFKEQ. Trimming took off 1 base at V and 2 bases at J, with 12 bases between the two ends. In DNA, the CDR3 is TGTGCCAGCAGCCAAGGGACAGCGAAAGCCTACGAGCAGTACTTC. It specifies CASSQGTAKAYEQYF.

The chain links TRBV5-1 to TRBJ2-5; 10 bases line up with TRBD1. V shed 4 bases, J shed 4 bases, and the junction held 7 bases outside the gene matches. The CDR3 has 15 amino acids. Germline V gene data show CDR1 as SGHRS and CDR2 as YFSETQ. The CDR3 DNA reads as TGCGCCAGCAGCCGACAGGGACAGGGGAGAGAGACCCAGTACTTC. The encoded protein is CASSRQGQGRETQYF.

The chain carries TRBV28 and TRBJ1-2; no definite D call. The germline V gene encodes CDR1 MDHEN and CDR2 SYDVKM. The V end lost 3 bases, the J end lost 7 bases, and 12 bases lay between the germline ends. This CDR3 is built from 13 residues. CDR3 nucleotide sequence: TGTGCCAGCAGTTTCCGGTATGGTGGTGGCTACACCTTC. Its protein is CASSFRYGGGYTF.

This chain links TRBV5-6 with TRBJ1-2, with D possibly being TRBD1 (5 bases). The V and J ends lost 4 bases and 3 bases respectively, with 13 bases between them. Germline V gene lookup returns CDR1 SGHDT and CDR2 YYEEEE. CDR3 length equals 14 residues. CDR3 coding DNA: TGTGCCAGCAGCCCTGGCGGGACGTACTATGGCTACACCTTC. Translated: CASSPGGTYYGYTF.

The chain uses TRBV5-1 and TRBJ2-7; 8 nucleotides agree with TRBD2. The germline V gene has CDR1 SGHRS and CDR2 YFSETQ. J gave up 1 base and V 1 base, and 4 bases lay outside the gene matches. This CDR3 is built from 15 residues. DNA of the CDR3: TGCGCCAGCAGCTTGACGGGAGGGCCATCCTACGAGCAGTACTTC. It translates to CASSLTGGPSYEQYF.

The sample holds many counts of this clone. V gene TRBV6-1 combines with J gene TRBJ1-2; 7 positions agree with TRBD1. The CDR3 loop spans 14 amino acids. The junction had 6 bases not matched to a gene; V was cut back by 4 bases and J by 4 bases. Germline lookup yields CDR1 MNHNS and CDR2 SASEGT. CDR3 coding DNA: TGTGCCAGCAGTGCAGGGGGAGGTGGCTATGGCTACACCTTC. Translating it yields CASSAGGGGYGYTF.

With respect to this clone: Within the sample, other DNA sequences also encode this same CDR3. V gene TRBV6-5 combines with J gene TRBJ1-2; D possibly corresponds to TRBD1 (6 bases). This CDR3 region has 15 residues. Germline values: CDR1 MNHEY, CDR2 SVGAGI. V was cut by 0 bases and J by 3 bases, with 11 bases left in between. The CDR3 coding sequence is TGTGCCAGCAGTTACTCCAAAAGGGGGTACTATGGCTACACCTTC. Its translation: CASSYSKRGYYGYTF.